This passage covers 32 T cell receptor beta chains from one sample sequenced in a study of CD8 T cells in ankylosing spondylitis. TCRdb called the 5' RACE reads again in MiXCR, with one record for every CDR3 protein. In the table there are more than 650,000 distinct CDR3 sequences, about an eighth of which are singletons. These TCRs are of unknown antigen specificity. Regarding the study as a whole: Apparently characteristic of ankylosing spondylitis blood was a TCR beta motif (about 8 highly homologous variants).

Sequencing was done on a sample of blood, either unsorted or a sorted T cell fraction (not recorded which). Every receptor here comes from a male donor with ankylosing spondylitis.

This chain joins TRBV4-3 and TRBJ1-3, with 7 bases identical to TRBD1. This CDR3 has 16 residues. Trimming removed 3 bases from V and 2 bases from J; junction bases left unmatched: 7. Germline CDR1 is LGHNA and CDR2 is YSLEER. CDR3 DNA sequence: TGCGCCAGCAGCCATCCAATGACAGGGCCTGGAAACACCATATATTTT. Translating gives CASSHPMTGPGNTIYF.

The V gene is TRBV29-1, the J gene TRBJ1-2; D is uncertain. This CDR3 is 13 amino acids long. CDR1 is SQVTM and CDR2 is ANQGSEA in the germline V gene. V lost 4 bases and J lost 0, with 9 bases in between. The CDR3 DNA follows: TGCAGCGTTGCCATGGGTTCTAACTATGGCTACACCTTC. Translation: CSVAMGSNYGYTF.

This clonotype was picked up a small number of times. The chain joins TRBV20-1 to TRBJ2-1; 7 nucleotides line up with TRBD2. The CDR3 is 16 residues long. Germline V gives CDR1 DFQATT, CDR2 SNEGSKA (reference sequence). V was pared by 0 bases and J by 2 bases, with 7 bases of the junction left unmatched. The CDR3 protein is CSARDPGGSTYNEQFF. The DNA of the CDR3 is TGCAGTGCTAGAGATCCAGGCGGGAGTACCTACAATGAGCAGTTCTTC.

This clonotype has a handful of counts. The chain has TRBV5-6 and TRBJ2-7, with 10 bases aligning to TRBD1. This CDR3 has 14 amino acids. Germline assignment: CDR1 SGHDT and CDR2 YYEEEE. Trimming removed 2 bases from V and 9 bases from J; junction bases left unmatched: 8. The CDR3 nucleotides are TGTGCCAGCAGCTTAAGGGACAGGGGCAGCGCGCAGTACTTC. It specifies CASSLRDRGSAQYF. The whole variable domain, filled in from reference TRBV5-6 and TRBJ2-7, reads DAGVTQSPTHLIKTRGQQVTLRCSPKSGHDTVSWYQQALGQGPQFIFQYYEEEERQRGNFPDRFSGHQFPNYSSELNVNALLLGDSALYLCASSLRDRGSAQYFGPGTRLTVT.

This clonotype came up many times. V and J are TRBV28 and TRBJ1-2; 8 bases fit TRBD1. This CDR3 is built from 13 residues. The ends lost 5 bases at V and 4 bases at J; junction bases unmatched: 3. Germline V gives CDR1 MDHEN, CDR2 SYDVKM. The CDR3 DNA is TGTGCCAGCAGTGGGGACAGGAGCTATGGCTACACCTTC. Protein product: CASSGDRSYGYTF.

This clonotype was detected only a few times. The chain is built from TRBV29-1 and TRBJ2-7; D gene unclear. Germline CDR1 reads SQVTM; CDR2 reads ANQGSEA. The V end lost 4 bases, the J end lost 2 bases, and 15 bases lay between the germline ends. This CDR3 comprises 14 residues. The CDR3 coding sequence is TGCAGCGTTGGCTCCGGGCCGTCACCCTACGAGCAGTACTTC. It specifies CSVGSGPSPYEQYF.

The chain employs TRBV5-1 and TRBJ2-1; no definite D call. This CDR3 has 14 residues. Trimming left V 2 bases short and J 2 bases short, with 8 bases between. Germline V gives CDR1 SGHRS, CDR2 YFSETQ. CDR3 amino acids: CASSFAAPYNEQFF. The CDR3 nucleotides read TGCGCCAGCAGCTTTGCAGCGCCCTACAATGAGCAGTTCTTC.

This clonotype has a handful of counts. CDR3 sequence (DNA): TGTGCCAGCAGGTCGGACAGGGAAGGTCAGCCCCAGCATTTT. It specifies CASRSDREGQPQHF. J is TRBJ1-5 and V is TRBV12-3 or TRBV12-4; 8 bases are shared with TRBD1. Germline trimming cut 6 bases from V and 6 bases from J; bases unmatched to any gene: 7. This CDR3 is built from 14 residues.

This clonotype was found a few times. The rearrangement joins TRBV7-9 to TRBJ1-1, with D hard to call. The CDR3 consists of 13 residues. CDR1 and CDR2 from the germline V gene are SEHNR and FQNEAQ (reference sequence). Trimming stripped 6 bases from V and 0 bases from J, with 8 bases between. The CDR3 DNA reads TGTGCCAGCAGGACAACAGTGAACACTGAAGCTTTCTTT. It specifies CASRTTVNTEAFF.

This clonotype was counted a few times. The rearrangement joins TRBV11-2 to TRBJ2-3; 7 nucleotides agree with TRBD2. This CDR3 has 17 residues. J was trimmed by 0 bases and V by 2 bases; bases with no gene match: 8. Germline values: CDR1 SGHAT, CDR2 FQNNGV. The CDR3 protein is CASSLFGLAVSTDTQYF. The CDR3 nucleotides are TGTGCCAGCAGCTTATTTGGGCTAGCGGTGAGCACAGATACGCAGTATTTT.

CDR3 sequence (DNA): TGTGCCATCAGTGACGTCTTCGCAGCTCAGCCCCAGCATTTT. This codes for CAISDVFAAQPQHF. The V gene is TRBV10-3, the J gene TRBJ1-5; D gene uncertain. From germline, CDR1 is ENHRY and CDR2 SYGVKD. This CDR3 is 14 amino acids long. V was cut by 3 bases and J by 6 bases, with 12 bases left in between.

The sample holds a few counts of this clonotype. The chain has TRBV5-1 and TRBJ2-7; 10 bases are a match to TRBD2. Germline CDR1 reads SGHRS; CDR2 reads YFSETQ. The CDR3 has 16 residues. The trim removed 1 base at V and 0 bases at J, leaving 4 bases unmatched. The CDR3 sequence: CASSLLAGGTSYEQYF. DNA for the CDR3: TGCGCCAGCAGCTTGTTAGCGGGAGGTACCTCCTACGAGCAGTACTTC.

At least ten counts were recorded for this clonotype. In DNA, the CDR3 is TGCGCCAGCAGTTCTAGCGGGAGGACAGATACGCAGTATTTT. It encodes CASSSSGRTDTQYF. This chain links TRBV10-1 with TRBJ2-3; 11 bases map to TRBD2. From germline, CDR1 is WNHNN and CDR2 SYGVQD (reference sequence). Trimming at V came to 5 bases and at J to 3 bases, leaving 1 base not matched to a gene. This CDR3 is 14 amino acids long.

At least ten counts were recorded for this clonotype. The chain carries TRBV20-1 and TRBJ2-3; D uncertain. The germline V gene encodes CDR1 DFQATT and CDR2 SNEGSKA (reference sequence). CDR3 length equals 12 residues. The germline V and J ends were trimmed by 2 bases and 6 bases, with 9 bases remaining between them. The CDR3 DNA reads TGCAGTGCTAGATCGGCTGTGGATACGCAGTATTTT. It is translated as CSARSAVDTQYF.

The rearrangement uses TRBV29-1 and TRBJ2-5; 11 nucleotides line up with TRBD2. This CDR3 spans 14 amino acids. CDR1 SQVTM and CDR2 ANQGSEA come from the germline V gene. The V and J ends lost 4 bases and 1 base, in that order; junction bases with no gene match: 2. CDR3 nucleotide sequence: TGCAGCGTTGGACTAGCGGGACTCCAAGAGACCCAGTACTTC. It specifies CSVGLAGLQETQYF. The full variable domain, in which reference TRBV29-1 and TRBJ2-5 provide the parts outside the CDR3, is SAVISQKPSRDICQRGTSLTIQCQVDSQVTMMFWYRQQPGQSLTLIATANQGSEATYESGFVIDKFPISRPNLTFSTLTVSNMSPEDSSIYLCSVGLAGLQETQYFGPGTRLLVL.

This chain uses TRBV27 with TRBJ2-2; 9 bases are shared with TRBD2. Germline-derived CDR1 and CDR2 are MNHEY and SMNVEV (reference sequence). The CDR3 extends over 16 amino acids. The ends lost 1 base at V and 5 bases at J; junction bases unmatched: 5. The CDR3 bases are TGTGCCAGCAGTTTATTGCTAGCGGGAAGGACCGGGGAGCTGTTTTTT. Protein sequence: CASSLLLAGRTGELFF.

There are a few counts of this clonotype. CDR3 in amino acids: CSGAGWTEAFF. The CDR3 bases are TGCAGTGGTGCCGGCTGGACTGAAGCTTTCTTT. The genes are TRBV20-1 and TRBJ1-1; D remains unclear. The germline gives CDR1 DFQATT, CDR2 SNEGSKA (reference sequence). V lost 7 bases to trimming and J lost 5 bases, with 11 bases between them. There are 11 residues in the CDR3.

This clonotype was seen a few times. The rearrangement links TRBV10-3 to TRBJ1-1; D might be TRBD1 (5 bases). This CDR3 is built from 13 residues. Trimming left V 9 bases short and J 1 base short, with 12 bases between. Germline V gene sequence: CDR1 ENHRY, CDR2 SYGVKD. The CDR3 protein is CAISQVANTEAFF. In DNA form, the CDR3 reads TGTGCCATTTCACAGGTAGCGAACACTGAAGCTTTCTTT.

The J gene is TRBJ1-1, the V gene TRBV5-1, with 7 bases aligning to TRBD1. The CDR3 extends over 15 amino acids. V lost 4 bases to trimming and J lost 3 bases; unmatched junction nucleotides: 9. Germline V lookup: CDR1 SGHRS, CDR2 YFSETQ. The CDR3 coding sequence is TGCGCCAGCAGCCAGCAGGGGGGCGCGGACACTGAAGCTTTCTTT. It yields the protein CASSQQGGADTEAFF.

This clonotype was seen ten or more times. This CDR3 reads CATLRTGGSGYTF. The CDR3 coding sequence is TGTGCCACCCTCCGGACAGGGGGCTCTGGCTACACCTTC. V usage is TRBV6-6 and J usage is TRBJ1-2; 11 nucleotides match TRBD1. The CDR3 extends over 13 amino acids. V lost 10 bases, J lost 7 bases, and 8 bases stayed unmatched. CDR1 is MNHNY, CDR2 SVGAGI, per germline (reference sequence).

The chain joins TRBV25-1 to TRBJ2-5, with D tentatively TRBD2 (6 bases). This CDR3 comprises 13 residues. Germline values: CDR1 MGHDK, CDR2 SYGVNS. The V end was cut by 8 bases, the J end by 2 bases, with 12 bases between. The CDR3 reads CASQGLAQETQYF. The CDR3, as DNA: TGTGCCAGCCAGGGACTTGCTCAAGAGACCCAGTACTTC. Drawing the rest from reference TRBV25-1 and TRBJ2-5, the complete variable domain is EADIYQTPRYLVIGTGKKITLECSQTMGHDKMYWYQQDPGMELHLIHYSYGVNSTEKGDLSSESTVSRIRTEHFPLTLESARPSHTSQYLCASQGLAQETQYFGPGTRLLVL.

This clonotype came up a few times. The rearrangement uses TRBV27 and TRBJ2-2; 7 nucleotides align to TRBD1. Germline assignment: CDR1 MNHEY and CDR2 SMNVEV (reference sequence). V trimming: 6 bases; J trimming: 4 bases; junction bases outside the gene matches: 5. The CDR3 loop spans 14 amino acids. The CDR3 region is CASSDRAFTGELFF. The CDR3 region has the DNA TGTGCCAGCAGCGACAGGGCCTTCACCGGGGAGCTGTTTTTT.

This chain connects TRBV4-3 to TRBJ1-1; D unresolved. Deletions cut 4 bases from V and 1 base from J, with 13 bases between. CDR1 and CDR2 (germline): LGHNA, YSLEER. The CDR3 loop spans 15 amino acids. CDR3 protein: CASSPGWDPNTEAFF. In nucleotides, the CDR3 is TGCGCCAGCAGCCCCGGTTGGGATCCGAACACTGAAGCTTTCTTT.

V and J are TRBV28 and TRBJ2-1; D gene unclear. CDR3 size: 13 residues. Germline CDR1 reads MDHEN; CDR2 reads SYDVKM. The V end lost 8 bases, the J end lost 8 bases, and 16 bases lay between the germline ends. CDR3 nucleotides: TGTGCCAGCTACTACACTCCTGGGGATGAGCAGTTCTTC. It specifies CASYYTPGDEQFF.

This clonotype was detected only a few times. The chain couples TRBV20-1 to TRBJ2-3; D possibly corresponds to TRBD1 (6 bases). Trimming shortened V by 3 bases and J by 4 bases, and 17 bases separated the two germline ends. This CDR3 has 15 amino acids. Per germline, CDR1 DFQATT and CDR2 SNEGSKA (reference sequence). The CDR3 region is CSARRTAQTADTQYF. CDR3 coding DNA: TGCAGTGCTAGGAGGACAGCCCAAACAGCAGATACGCAGTATTTT.

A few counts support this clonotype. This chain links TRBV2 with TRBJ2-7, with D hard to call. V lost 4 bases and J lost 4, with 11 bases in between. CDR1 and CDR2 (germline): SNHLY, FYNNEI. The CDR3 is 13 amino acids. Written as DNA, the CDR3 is TGTGCCAGCAGTGGTGATCTCGGATACGAGCAGTACTTC. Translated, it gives CASSGDLGYEQYF.

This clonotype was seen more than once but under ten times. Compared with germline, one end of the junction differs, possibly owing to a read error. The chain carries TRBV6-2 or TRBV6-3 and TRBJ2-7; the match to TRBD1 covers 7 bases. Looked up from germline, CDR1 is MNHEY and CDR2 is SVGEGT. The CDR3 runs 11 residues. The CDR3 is CSSGDSREQYF. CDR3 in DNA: TGCTCATCCGGGGACAGCCGAGAGCAGTACTTC.

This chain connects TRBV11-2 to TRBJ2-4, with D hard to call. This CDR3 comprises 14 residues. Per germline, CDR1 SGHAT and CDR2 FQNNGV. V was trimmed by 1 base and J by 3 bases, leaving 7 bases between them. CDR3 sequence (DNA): TGTGCCAGCAGCTTAGTGCCTAACAAAAACATTCAGTACTTC. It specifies CASSLVPNKNIQYF. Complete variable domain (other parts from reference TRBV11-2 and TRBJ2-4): EAGVAQSPRYKIIEKRQSVAFWCNPISGHATLYWYQQILGQGPKLLIQFQNNGVVDDSQLPKDRFSAERLKGVDSTLKIQPAKLEDSAVYLCASSLVPNKNIQYFGAGTRLSVL.

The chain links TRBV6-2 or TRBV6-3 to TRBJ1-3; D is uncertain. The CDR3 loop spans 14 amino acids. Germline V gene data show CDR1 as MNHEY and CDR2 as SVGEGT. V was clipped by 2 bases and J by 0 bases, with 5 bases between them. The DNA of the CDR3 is TGTGCCAGCAGTTACGGTAGCTCTGGAAACACCATATATTTT. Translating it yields CASSYGSSGNTIYF.

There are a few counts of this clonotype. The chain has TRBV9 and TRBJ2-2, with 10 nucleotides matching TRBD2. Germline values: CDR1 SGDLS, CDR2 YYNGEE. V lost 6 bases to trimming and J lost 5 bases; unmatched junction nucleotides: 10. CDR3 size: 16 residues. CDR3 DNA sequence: TGTGCCAGCACCCGGACTAGCGGCCCCGGGACCGGGGAGCTGTTTTTT. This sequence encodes CASTRTSGPGTGELFF. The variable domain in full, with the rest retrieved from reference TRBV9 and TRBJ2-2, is DSGVTQTPKHLITATGQRVTLRCSPRSGDLSVYWYQQSLDQGLQFLIQYYNGEERAKGNILERFSAQQFPDLHSELNLSSLELGDSALYFCASTRTSGPGTGELFFGEGSRLTVL.

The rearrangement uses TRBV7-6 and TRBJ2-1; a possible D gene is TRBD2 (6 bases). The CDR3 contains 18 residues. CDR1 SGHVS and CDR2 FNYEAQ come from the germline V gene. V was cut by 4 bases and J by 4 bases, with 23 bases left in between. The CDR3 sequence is CASSYIGAGGWRYNEQFF. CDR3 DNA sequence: TGTGCCAGCAGCTACATAGGGGCCGGGGGTTGGCGTTACAATGAGCAGTTCTTC. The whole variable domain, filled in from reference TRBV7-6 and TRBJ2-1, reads GAGVSQSPRYKVTKRGQDVALRCDPISGHVSLYWYRQALGQGPEFLTYFNYEAQQDKSGLPNDRFSAERPEGSISTLTIQRTEQRDSAMYRCASSYIGAGGWRYNEQFFGPGTRLTVL.

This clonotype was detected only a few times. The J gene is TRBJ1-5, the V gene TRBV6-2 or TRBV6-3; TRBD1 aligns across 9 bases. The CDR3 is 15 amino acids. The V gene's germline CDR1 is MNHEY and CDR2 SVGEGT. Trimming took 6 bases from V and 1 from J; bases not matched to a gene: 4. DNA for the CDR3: TGTGCCAGCAGGCGACAGGGGGTAAGCAATCAGCCCCAGCATTTT. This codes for CASRRQGVSNQPQHF.